This paragraph reports one T cell receptor (beta chain). Study processing details: Reference gene primer amplification gave estimated nucleated cell counts. Some clones are missing from TCRdb's copy, which holds only in-frame ones; the method was immunoSEQ multiplex PCR. For V, J and clone size, that table is used; D and trimming come from the DNA. The data show roughly 120,000 clones, with around 85% seen just once and 3.2% held by the top ten. These data come from a study of blood T cell repertoires in COVID-19. The CDR3 contains 14 residues. V dropped 6 bases and J dropped 1 base, with 12 bases sitting between them. The V gene's germline CDR1 is MNHNY and CDR2 SVGAGI (reference sequence).

The clonotype originates from a woman aged 80 or older with COVID-19, enrolled during active disease. The sequenced material came from peripheral blood. This rearrangement joins TRBV6-6 to TRBJ1-1; D not certain. The CDR3 bases are TGTGCCAGCAGCGCCGAGGCCTCGAACACTGAAGCTTTCTTT. Translated: CASSAEASNTEAFF.